This record looks at one T cell receptor (beta chain) sequence and its context. The target of this receptor is not known. No base qualities exist here, and no much larger clone lies one base off it. Following the manufacturer's recommendations, the immunoSEQ kit was used to generate TCR beta libraries from genomic DNA. To prepare the libraries, a first multiplex PCR with proprietary primers was run, followed by a second PCR that added unique barcodes, and a bead cleanup was done after each round. A kit-provided positive control reaction and a negative control reaction were included in every sample batch. The final libraries were assessed on an Agilent 4200 TapeStation D1000 ScreenTape, pooled by volume, and quantified by qPCR. An Illumina NextSeq500 fitted with a MidOutput 150-cycle cartridge performed the sequencing, running 156 Read1 cycles and 15 Index1 cycles with the kit's custom primers. The pooled library was loaded at about 0.98 pM, with a roughly 19% PhiX control spiked in. On the study's bioinformatics: The vendor-processed data were analyzed in R, and a clonotype was defined as all T cells that share the same CDR3 nucleotide sequence. For clone abundance analyses, frequencies were normalized to the 10,000 most abundant clones in each sample. Public T cell clones, which averaged fewer than five per sample, were excluded before analysis. A difference in abundance of at least 32-fold between compartments was used to define tumor-enriched and baseline blood-enriched clonotypes. A beta-binomial differential abundance model was used to identify clonotypes that were expanded or contracted between blood time points. Tumor-blood repertoire similarity was measured with the Baroni-Urbani and Buser coefficient, and groups were compared using two-tailed Wilcoxon tests in R. TCRdb's version of the immuneACCESS table is confined to in-frame rearrangements and falls short of the full clone set. An unresolved V gene accounts for under half of the shortfall where checked; the remainder is of unknown origin. V, J and clone size are taken as reported in that table, and D and trimming were inferred from the DNA itself. The table for this sample lists 100,000 to 150,000 clones; approximately 78% of them were counted only once. The top ten constitute approximately 3% of the sample.

What the time point label conveys for this sample: baseline pretreatment blood. In light of the paper, this sample's treatment or condition label describes: 15 Gy SBRT to primary tumor, nephrectomy 4 weeks later. Serial peripheral blood from radiation-treated patients was sampled at baseline, 2 weeks and 4 weeks after SBRT to track tumor-enriched clonotypes. Renal cell carcinoma with clear cell pathology was present in all patients. Genomic DNA for TCR sequencing was prepared using the QIAamp DNA Blood Mini Kit (Qiagen). The analyses included just those samples that passed every quality control check. The data are from a study of radiation and T cells in renal cell carcinoma (dated by TCRdb to 2019 to 2021). A note on the overall study: Samples were obtained from a clinical trial, in which 15 Gy stereotactic body radiation therapy was delivered to primary renal cell carcinomas and nephrectomy was performed 4 weeks later. A total of 4,016,671 unique CDR3 nucleotide sequences, encoding around 2.7 million unique CDR3 amino acid sequences, were found across all 53 samples. TCR beta sequencing covered some 55 samples in total, comprising around 26 tumors and roughly 27 peripheral blood samples.

The CDR3, from cysteine to phenylalanine, totals 15 residues. Solely the CDR3 DNA is kept, with 45 bases framed from the first base. CDR1 and CDR2 (LNHDA, SQIVND) derive from the germline V gene (reference sequence). Trimming accounts for 1 base at V and 2 bases at J, while the number of junction bases matched to no gene is 5. Broader findings and caveats from the paper: Because no pretreatment tumor biopsies were available, whether clonotypes were present in the tumor at baseline could not be determined. Effects of radiation dose or scheduling on the TCR repertoire could not be addressed with the single-armed trial design. Blood repertoire dynamics were not followed beyond 4 weeks after treatment. Top tumor clonotypes rose in blood from baseline to 2 weeks post-radiation, then contracted by 4 weeks, suggesting transient expansion of tumor-resident clones.

The receptor chain draws on TRBV19 and TRBJ2-7; the central 7 bases match TRBD2. The clonotype originates from a woman aged 55-70 years with renal cell carcinoma. The sequencing here drew on blood, taken from a patient whose treatment included radiotherapy and nephrectomy. The sequence in DNA is TGTGCCAGTAGTATAGCGGCAGGGAGGGCCTACGAGCAGTACTTC. Its product reads: CASSIAAGRAYEQYF. Outside the CDR3, residues come from the reference TRBV19 and TRBJ2-7 proteins, so the full variable domain is: DGGITQSPKYLFRKEGQNVTLSCEQNLNHDAMYWYRQDPGQGLRLIYYSQIVNDFQKGDIAEGYSVSREKKESFPLTVTSAQKNPTAFYLCASSIAAGRAYEQYFGPGTRLTVT.